Below, 32 T cell receptor beta chains from the same sample are listed, as sequenced in a study of T cell responses to AZD1222 COVID-19 vaccine. Using immunoSEQ multiplex PCR, the repertoire was profiled, and TCRdb retains in-frame clones only, with some absent. The sample shows 100,000 to 150,000 clones, 80% to 95% of them seen only once. Specimen: peripheral blood, collected on day 0 of AZD1222 vaccination. These receptors were collected from an adult in good health.

The CDR3 DNA reads as TGCAGCGTTTCAGGGCTCAGACTGGGATATGGCTACACCTTC. Residues: CSVSGLRLGYGYTF. The V gene is TRBV29-1, the J gene TRBJ1-2; D possibly corresponds to TRBD1 (5 bases). Germline CDR1 reads SQVTM; CDR2 reads ANQGSEA. Trimming removed 5 bases at V and 5 bases at J, with 18 bases between. This CDR3 contains 14 residues.

The V call is TRBV7-8, the J call TRBJ2-7, with 8 bases that match TRBD1. Unmatched junction bases numbered 7, after V lost 4 bases and J lost 2 bases. The germline V gene has CDR1 SGHVS and CDR2 FQNEAQ. The CDR3 sequence is 15 residues long. CDR3 region: CASSSTDRGTYEQYF. CDR3 nucleotide sequence: TGTGCCAGCAGCTCAACCGACAGGGGAACCTACGAGCAGTACTTC.

The V and J genes are TRBV4-2 and TRBJ1-4; 12 nucleotides agree with TRBD1. The CDR3 extends over 17 amino acids. Germline values: CDR1 LGHNA, CDR2 YNFKEQ. Trimming took 4 bases from V and 8 from J; bases not matched to a gene: 11. CDR3 DNA: TGTGCCAGCAGCCCCACGGGACAGGGGGCAGGAGAGGAAAAACTGTTTTTT. This encodes CASSPTGQGAGEEKLFF.

The gene calls are TRBV7-9 and TRBJ2-3, with D tentatively TRBD2 (6 bases). V shed 1 base and J shed 1 base, with 15 bases lying between them. This CDR3 has 17 amino acids. Germline CDR1 SEHNR, CDR2 FQNEAQ (reference sequence). The CDR3 is CASSLGKGGWGTDTQYF. In nucleotides, the CDR3 is TGTGCCAGCAGCTTAGGAAAGGGAGGTTGGGGCACAGATACGCAGTATTTT.

The rearrangement uses TRBV7-9 and TRBJ1-2, with a possible D match to TRBD1 (5 bases). The CDR3 runs to 14 residues. Germline V gives CDR1 SEHNR, CDR2 FQNEAQ (reference sequence). Trimming cost V 1 base and J 5 bases, with 11 bases left between them. In DNA form, the CDR3 reads TGTGCCAGCAGCTTAGTACGGGACTTATATGGCTACACCTTC. Its translation is CASSLVRDLYGYTF.

The chain couples TRBV7-2 to TRBJ1-6; unclear D gene. Deletions cut 1 base from V and 0 bases from J, with 10 bases between. CDR3 length: 17 residues. Germline V gene lookup returns CDR1 SGHTA and CDR2 FQGNSA. The CDR3: CASSLGHLSSYNSPLHF. The CDR3 nucleotides read TGTGCCAGCAGCTTAGGTCATCTAAGCTCCTATAATTCACCCCTCCACTTT.

This rearrangement joins TRBV19 to TRBJ2-1; 10 nucleotides agree with TRBD2. CDR3 length: 16 amino acids. In germline, CDR1 is LNHDA, CDR2 SQIVND (reference sequence). With V trimmed by 4 bases and J by 9 bases, 12 bases remained unmatched. The CDR3 DNA reads TGTGCCAGTAGTAGAGGACTAGCGGTGTTAGGTGGTGAGCAGTTCTTC. It specifies CASSRGLAVLGGEQFF.

V usage is TRBV27 and J usage is TRBJ1-1; tentative D call: TRBD1 (6 bases). Germline V gives CDR1 MNHEY, CDR2 SMNVEV (reference sequence). The CDR3 extends over 15 amino acids. V shed 5 bases and J shed 4 bases, with 17 bases lying between them. DNA of the CDR3: TGTGCCAGCAGTCGGTCACAGGGTTGGGGCACTGAAGCTTTCTTT. Its protein product is CASSRSQGWGTEAFF.

This sequence joins TRBV27 and TRBJ1-1, with 8 nucleotides matching TRBD1. CDR1 and CDR2 from the germline V gene are MNHEY and SMNVEV (reference sequence). V was pared by 3 bases and J by 1 base, with 7 bases of the junction left unmatched. The CDR3 spans 16 residues. This CDR3 reads CASSFRTGLRNTEAFF. As DNA, the CDR3 is TGTGCCAGCAGTTTTCGGACAGGGTTACGGAACACTGAAGCTTTCTTT.

The J gene is TRBJ2-7, the V gene TRBV9; 8 bases are a match to TRBD2. The CDR3 runs to 15 residues. The V and J ends lost 3 bases and 4 bases, in that order; junction bases with no gene match: 9. Germline lookup yields CDR1 SGDLS and CDR2 YYNGEE. CDR3 amino acids: CASSAGGGPLYEQYF. The CDR3 region has the DNA TGTGCCAGCAGCGCGGGGGGGGGCCCTTTGTACGAGCAGTACTTC.

V usage is TRBV12-5 and J usage is TRBJ1-2, with D uncertain. Germline V gene lookup returns CDR1 LGHNT and CDR2 FRNRAP. This CDR3 spans 17 amino acids. V was cut by 4 bases and J by 6 bases, with 24 bases left in between. The CDR3 loop reads CASGSRPPGNHRDGYTF. The CDR3 bases are TGTGCTAGTGGTTCCCGCCCACCCGGGAACCATAGAGATGGCTACACCTTC.

The rearrangement joins TRBV29-1 to TRBJ2-1, with 7 bases identical to TRBD1. The CDR3 sequence is 15 residues long. After removal of 2 bases from V and 6 bases from J, the junction contained 10 bases not matched to a gene. Germline lookup yields CDR1 SQVTM and CDR2 ANQGSEA. DNA of the CDR3: TGCAGCGTTGAATTAGGGGGACAGTTACTCAATGAGCAGTTCTTC. Translating gives CSVELGGQLLNEQFF.

V usage is TRBV6-6 and J usage is TRBJ2-4, with D possibly TRBD2 on 5 matching bases. Trimming stripped 2 bases from V and 8 bases from J, with 10 bases between. Germline-derived CDR1 and CDR2 are MNHNY and SVGAGI (reference sequence). The CDR3 covers 13 residues. The DNA of the CDR3 is TGTGCCAGCAGTTACAACCGGGGAGACATTCAGTACTTC. It specifies CASSYNRGDIQYF.

The CDR3 is CASSRGLAGGPWYNEQFF. CDR3 DNA: TGTGCCAGTAGTAGGGGACTAGCGGGAGGGCCGTGGTACAATGAGCAGTTCTTC. V usage is TRBV19 and J usage is TRBJ2-1, with 16 bases matching TRBD2. The CDR3 loop spans 18 amino acids. CDR1 is LNHDA and CDR2 is SQIVND in the germline V gene (reference sequence). V lost 4 bases to trimming and J lost 4 bases; unmatched junction nucleotides: 7.

This clone was observed a few times. Other DNA sequences in this specimen translate into the identical CDR3. This chain joins TRBV3-1 (or the pseudogene TRBV3-2) and TRBJ1-5; D is unclear. V lost 3 bases to trimming and J lost 2 bases, with 5 bases between them. Per germline, CDR1 LGHDT and CDR2 YNNKEL (reference sequence). The CDR3 loop spans 13 amino acids. For the CDR3, the DNA is TGTGCCAGCAGCCAGCGGGGCAATCAGCCCCAGCATTTT. Amino acids: CASSQRGNQPQHF.

The chain links TRBV21-1 to TRBJ1-1. TRBV21-1 is a pseudogene segment. CDR3 length: 11 residues. The CDR3 here is CASSAGGKAFF. CDR3 bases: TGTGCCAGCAGCGCGGGGGGAAAGGCTTTCTTT.

The V gene is TRBV19, the J gene TRBJ1-1; tentative D call: TRBD1 (6 bases). Germline V lookup: CDR1 LNHDA, CDR2 SQIVND (reference sequence). Trimming stripped 6 bases from V and 0 bases from J, with 14 bases between. The CDR3 consists of 15 residues. CDR3 coding DNA: TGTGCCAGTAGGCCCCTTGACAGGCTGAACACTGAAGCTTTCTTT. Its protein product is CASRPLDRLNTEAFF.

The chain couples TRBV5-5 to TRBJ1-2; D is unclear. Trimming left V 3 bases short and J 10 bases short, with 16 bases between. This CDR3 has 13 amino acids. Per germline, CDR1 SGHKS and CDR2 YYEKEE (reference sequence). The CDR3 spells CASSSQPSSVYTF. CDR3 in DNA: TGTGCCAGCAGCTCGCAACCATCGAGCGTCTACACCTTC. Filled out from reference TRBV5-5 and TRBJ1-2, the complete variable domain reads DAGVTQSPTHLIKTRGQQVTLRCSPISGHKSVSWYQQVLGQGPQFIFQYYEKEERGRGNFPDRFSARQFPNYSSELNVNALLLGDSALYLCASSSQPSSVYTFGSGTRLTVV.

The rearrangement uses TRBV20-1 and TRBJ1-2; D not certain. Germline CDR1 DFQATT, CDR2 SNEGSKA (reference sequence). This CDR3 spans 11 amino acids. The V end was cut by 4 bases, the J end by 4 bases, with 7 bases between. The CDR3 region has the DNA TGCAGTGCTACACCGACCTATGGCTACACCTTC. This codes for CSATPTYGYTF.

The rearrangement uses TRBV9 and TRBJ1-1, with 7 bases lining up with TRBD1. Germline CDR1 SGDLS, CDR2 YYNGEE. This CDR3 has 16 amino acids. With V trimmed by 0 bases and J by 0 bases, 5 bases remained unmatched. The chain's CDR3 is CASSVVGGQLNTEAFF. The CDR3 region has the DNA TGTGCCAGCAGCGTAGTTGGGGGACAGCTGAACACTGAAGCTTTCTTT.

This sequence joins TRBV3-1 (or the pseudogene TRBV3-2) and TRBJ1-1; D remains ambiguous. CDR1 and CDR2 (germline): LGHDT, YNNKEL (reference sequence). CDR3 size: 12 residues. With 1 base removed from V and 5 bases from J, the gap between germline ends came to 5 bases. The CDR3, as DNA: TGTGCCAGCAGCCAAGGGGTTACTGAAGCTTTCTTT. Translated, it gives CASSQGVTEAFF.

The chain employs TRBV3-1 (or the pseudogene TRBV3-2) and TRBJ1-2; D is possibly TRBD1 (6 bases). The CDR3 has 12 residues. Germline CDR1 and CDR2: LGHDT and YNNKEL (reference sequence). Trimming shortened V by 1 base and J by 8 bases, and 8 bases separated the two germline ends. CDR3 region: CASSQGDTGYTF. The CDR3 nucleotides read TGTGCCAGCAGCCAAGGGGACACCGGCTACACCTTC.

This clone has just one count. The rearrangement joins TRBV5-4 to TRBJ1-1; 8 bases fit TRBD1. With V trimmed by 1 base and J by 0 bases, 2 bases remained unmatched. The CDR3 totals 15 residues. Germline CDR1 SGHNT, CDR2 YYREEE (reference sequence). CDR3 amino acids: CASSLRTGLNTEAFF. The CDR3 bases are TGTGCCAGCAGCTTGAGGACAGGGCTGAACACTGAAGCTTTCTTT.

This chain connects TRBV6-1 to TRBJ2-2; D possibly corresponds to TRBD1 (5 bases). CDR3 size: 15 residues. Germline CDR1 reads MNHNS; CDR2 reads SASEGT. V was pared by 2 bases and J by 1 base, with 8 bases between. Here the CDR3 DNA reads TGTGCCAGCAGTGAACGACAGCGGAACACCGGGGAGCTGTTTTTT. Its translation is CASSERQRNTGELFF.

This chain connects TRBV13 to TRBJ1-2; TRBD1 aligns across 8 bases. Germline assignment: CDR1 PRHDT and CDR2 FYEKMQ (reference sequence). The CDR3 loop spans 15 amino acids. Losses at the gene ends were 5 bases for V and 5 bases for J; bases not matched to a gene: 10. Here the CDR3 DNA reads TGTGCCAGCAGCGGAGGGGGGCGACAGGGGTATGGCTACACCTTC. Protein product: CASSGGGRQGYGYTF.

The chain links TRBV28 to TRBJ2-7, with TRBD2 matching over 7 bases. This CDR3 contains 15 residues. J was trimmed by 2 bases and V by 2 bases; bases with no gene match: 6. Germline V gives CDR1 MDHEN, CDR2 SYDVKM. CDR3: CASSLLPSGTYEQYF. Here the CDR3 DNA reads TGTGCCAGCAGTTTACTCCCGAGCGGGACCTACGAGCAGTACTTC.

CDR3 amino acids: CASKTGTEIFNQPQHF. For the CDR3, the DNA is TGTGCCAGCAAAACCGGGACCGAGATTTTCAATCAGCCCCAGCATTTT. The chain uses TRBV28 and TRBJ1-5; weak D call: TRBD1 (5 bases). Trimming stripped 7 bases from V and 3 bases from J, with 19 bases between. CDR1 is MDHEN, CDR2 SYDVKM, per germline. The CDR3 contains 16 residues.

For the CDR3, the DNA is TGTGCCAGCAGCCAGAGGGGCCGCGATAATGAAAAACTGTTTTTT. Its protein product is CASSQRGRDNEKLFF. V is TRBV3-1 (or the pseudogene TRBV3-2) and J is TRBJ1-4; D perhaps matches TRBD1 (5 bases). Trimming removed 3 bases from V and 4 bases from J, with 12 bases in between. The CDR3 contains 15 residues. Germline V gene lookup returns CDR1 LGHDT and CDR2 YNNKEL (reference sequence).

This clone was recorded a few times. The V call is TRBV9, the J call TRBJ1-4; tentatively, D is TRBD1 (6 bases). The CDR3 consists of 15 residues. Trimming removed 2 bases from V and 6 bases from J, with 14 bases in between. CDR1 is SGDLS, CDR2 YYNGEE, per germline. The CDR3 loop is CASSVAGGMYEKLFF. As DNA, the CDR3 is TGTGCCAGCAGCGTCGCGGGGGGCATGTATGAAAAACTGTTTTTT.

This rearrangement joins TRBV24-1 to TRBJ2-5; TRBD1 matches at 7 bases. Germline CDR1 is KGHDR and CDR2 is SFDVKD. CDR3 length equals 16 residues. The J segment lost 7 bases and the V segment lost 3 bases, leaving 13 bases of the junction unmatched. The CDR3 DNA reads TGTGCCACCAGTGATAATACCGGGACAGCGAAAATGACCCAGTACTTC. Translation gives CATSDNTGTAKMTQYF.

The count of this clone is one. The V call is TRBV7-9, the J call TRBJ2-6; D may be TRBD1 (5 bases). This CDR3 comprises 15 residues. Germline lookup yields CDR1 SEHNR and CDR2 FQNEAQ (reference sequence). V was cut by 5 bases and J by 2 bases, with 10 bases left in between. The CDR3 DNA reads TGTGCCAGCAGCCTAGGACACCCTGGGGCCAACGTCCTGACTTTC. This translates into CASSLGHPGANVLTF.

This clone came up once. J is TRBJ1-1 and V is TRBV19; TRBD1 is a possible D gene (6 bases). The CDR3 is 13 residues long. Germline values: CDR1 LNHDA, CDR2 SQIVND (reference sequence). The ends were cut back, 10 bases at V and 8 bases at J, with 20 bases in the middle. The CDR3 reads CATRPGATVEAFF. CDR3 in DNA: TGTGCCACTCGTCCGGGGGCTACTGTGGAAGCTTTCTTT.